This TCR beta chain was identified during a study of blood T cell repertoires in COVID-19. The overall study: Sites in the United States, Italy and Spain provided acute and convalescent COVID-19 samples. T cells, B-cell-depleted T cells, or PBMCs supplied cDNA or gDNA.

The ends were cut back, 9 bases at V and 4 bases at J, with 18 bases in the middle. The CDR3 is 14 residues long. Germline loops: CDR1 MNHEY, CDR2 SMNVEV (reference sequence). As processed by the authors: Reference gene primer amplification gave estimated nucleated cell counts. Sequencing was performed with immunoSEQ multiplex PCR; in TCRdb, only in-frame clones are kept and a portion is missing. V and J calls plus clone size are reproduced from that table; the DNA served to infer D and trimming. The sample yields roughly 80,000 clones, over 75% seen once. The source is an elderly man with acute or convalescent COVID-19. Material for sequencing was peripheral blood. This chain joins TRBV27 and TRBJ1-1; D remains unclear. The CDR3 coding sequence is TGTGCCAGTAAAAAGCAGTCTGAGGGCACTGAAGCTTTCTTT. It is translated as CASKKQSEGTEAFF.